This TCR beta chain was recorded in a study of cytomegalovirus exposure and HLA in healthy donors. Study-level information: A preliminary data release comprised 70 million to 95 million unique TCRs obtained from HLA-typed donors. General observations from the study: Many donors shared some public TCRs, even though most TCR sequences were rare.

This clone was seen just once. Its antigen is currently unknown. Primers for the PCR totalled 60 Vbeta and 13 Jbeta. Here immunoSEQ multiplex PCR was the method, and the copy in TCRdb shows in-frame clones only, minus some. The table lists some 120,000 clones, 85% of them singletons. Nominal health characterized the donors when sampled, though unrecorded immune exposures were likely. This CDR3 spans 13 amino acids. Germline lookup yields CDR1 GTSNPN and CDR2 SVGIG (reference sequence). V was pared by 2 bases and J by 3 bases, with 4 bases of the junction left unmatched. Specimen: PBMCs. The genes are TRBV30 and TRBJ2-7, with TRBD1 matching 7 bases. This receptor was taken from a woman in her 30s in good health and CMV-seropositive. Here the CDR3 DNA reads TGTGCCTGGAGTACAGGGGTCGGCTACGAGCAGTACTTC. This sequence encodes CAWSTGVGYEQYF.